This record looks at one T cell receptor (beta chain) sequence and its context. The data originate from a study of blood T cells in healthy people across ages. Alongside a J-beta primer mix, a sample-barcoded 5' primer served in a second PCR lasting about 6 to 11 cycles. TCRdb called the 5' RACE reads again in MiXCR, with one record for every CDR3 protein. The data hold 800,000 to 900,000 distinct CDR3 sequences, with 62% observed a single time. Source material: blood. The sequence derives from a man aged 25 to 40 in good health.

The CDR3 region is CASFGQGNYGYTF. In DNA, the CDR3 is TGTGCCAGCTTCGGACAGGGGAACTATGGCTACACCTTC. The chain recombines TRBV27 with TRBJ1-2; 9 bases match TRBD1. V trimming: 8 bases; J trimming: 2 bases; junction bases outside the gene matches: 3. Germline-derived CDR1 and CDR2 are MNHEY and SMNVEV (reference sequence). The CDR3 length is 13 residues.